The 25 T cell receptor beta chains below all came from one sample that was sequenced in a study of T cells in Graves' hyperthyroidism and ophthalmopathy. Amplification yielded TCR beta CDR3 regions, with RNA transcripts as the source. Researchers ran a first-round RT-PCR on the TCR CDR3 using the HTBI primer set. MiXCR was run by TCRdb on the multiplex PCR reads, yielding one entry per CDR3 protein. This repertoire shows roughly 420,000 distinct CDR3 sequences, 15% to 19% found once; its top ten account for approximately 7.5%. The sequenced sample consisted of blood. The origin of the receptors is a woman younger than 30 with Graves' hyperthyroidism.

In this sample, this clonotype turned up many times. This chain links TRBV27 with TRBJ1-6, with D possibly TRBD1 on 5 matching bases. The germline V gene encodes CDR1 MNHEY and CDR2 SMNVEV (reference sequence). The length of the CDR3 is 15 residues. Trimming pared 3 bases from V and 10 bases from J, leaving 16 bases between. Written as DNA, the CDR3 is TGTGCCAGCAGTTTCGGGGCAGGTCGGGGATCACCCCTCCACTTT. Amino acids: CASSFGAGRGSPLHF.

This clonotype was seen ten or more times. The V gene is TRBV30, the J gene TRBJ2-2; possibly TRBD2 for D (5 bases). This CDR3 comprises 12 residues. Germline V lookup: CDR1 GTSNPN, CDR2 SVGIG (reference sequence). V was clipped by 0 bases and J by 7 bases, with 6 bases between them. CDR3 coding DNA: TGTGCCTGGAGTGTAGGGAGCGGGGAGCTGTTTTTT. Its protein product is CAWSVGSGELFF.

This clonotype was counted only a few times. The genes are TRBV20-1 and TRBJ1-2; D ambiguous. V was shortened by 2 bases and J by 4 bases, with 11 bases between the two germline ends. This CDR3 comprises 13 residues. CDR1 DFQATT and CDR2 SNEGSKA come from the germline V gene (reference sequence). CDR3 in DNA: TGCAGTGCTAGACTGACCTTTGGCTATGGCTACACCTTC. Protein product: CSARLTFGYGYTF.

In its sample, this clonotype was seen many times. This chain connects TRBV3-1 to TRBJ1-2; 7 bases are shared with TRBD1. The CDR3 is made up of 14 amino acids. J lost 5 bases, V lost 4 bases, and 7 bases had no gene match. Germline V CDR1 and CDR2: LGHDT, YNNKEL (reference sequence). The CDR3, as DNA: TGTGCCAGCAGCCTCCGGGACAGATATTATGGCTACACCTTC. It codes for CASSLRDRYYGYTF. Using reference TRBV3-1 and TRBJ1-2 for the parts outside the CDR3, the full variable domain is DTAVSQTPKYLVTQMGNDKSIKCEQNLGHDTMYWYKQDSKKFLKIMFSYNNKELIINETVPNRFSPKSPDKAHLNLHINSLELGDSAVYFCASSLRDRYYGYTFGSGTRLTVV.

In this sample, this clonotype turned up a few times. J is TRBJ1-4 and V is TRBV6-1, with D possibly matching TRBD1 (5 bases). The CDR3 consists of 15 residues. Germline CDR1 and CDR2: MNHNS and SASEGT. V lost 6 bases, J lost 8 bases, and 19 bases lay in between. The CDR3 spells CASSPRAAGREKLFF. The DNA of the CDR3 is TGTGCCAGCAGCCCCAGGGCAGCCGGTAGAGAAAAACTGTTTTTT.

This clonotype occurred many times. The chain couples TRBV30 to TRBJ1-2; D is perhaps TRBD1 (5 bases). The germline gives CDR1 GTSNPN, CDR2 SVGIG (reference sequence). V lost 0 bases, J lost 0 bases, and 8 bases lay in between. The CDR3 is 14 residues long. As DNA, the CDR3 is TGTGCCTGGAGTGTACGGGGGGCTAACTATGGCTACACCTTC. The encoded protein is CAWSVRGANYGYTF.

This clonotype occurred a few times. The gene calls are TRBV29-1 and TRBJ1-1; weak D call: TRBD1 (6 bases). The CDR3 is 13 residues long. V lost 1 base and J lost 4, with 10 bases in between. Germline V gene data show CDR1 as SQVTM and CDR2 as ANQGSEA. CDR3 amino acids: CSVEGQEATEAFF. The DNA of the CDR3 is TGCAGCGTTGAAGGACAGGAGGCCACTGAAGCTTTCTTT.

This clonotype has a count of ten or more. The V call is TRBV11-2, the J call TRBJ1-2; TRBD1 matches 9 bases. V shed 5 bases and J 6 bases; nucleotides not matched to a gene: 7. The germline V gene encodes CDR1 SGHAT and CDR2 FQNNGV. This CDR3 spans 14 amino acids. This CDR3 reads CASSPATGGHGYTF. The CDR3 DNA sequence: TGTGCCAGCAGCCCCGCGACAGGGGGGCATGGCTACACCTTC.

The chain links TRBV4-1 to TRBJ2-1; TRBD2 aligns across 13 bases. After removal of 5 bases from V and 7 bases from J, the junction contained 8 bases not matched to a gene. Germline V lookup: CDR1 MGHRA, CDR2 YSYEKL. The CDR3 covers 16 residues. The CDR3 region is CASSYDWTSGRNEQFF. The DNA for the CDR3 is TGCGCCAGCAGCTACGACTGGACTAGCGGGAGAAATGAGCAGTTCTTC.

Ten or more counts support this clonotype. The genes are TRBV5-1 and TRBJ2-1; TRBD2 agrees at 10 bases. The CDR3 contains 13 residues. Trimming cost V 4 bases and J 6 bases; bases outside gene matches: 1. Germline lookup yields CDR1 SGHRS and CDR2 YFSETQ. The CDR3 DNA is TGCGCCAGCAGCCTAGCGGGAGTCAATGAGCAGTTCTTC. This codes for CASSLAGVNEQFF.

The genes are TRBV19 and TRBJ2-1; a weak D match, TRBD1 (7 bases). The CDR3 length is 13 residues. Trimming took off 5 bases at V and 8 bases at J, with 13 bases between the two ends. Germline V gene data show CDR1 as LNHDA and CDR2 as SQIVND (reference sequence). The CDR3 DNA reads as TGTGCCAGTAGTCGCAGGGGGGAGGATGAGCAGTTCTTC. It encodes CASSRRGEDEQFF.

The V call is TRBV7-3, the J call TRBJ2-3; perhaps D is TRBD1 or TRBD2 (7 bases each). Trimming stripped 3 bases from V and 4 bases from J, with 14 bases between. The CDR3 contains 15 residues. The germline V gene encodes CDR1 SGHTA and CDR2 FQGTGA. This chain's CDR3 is CASSLGAGTADTQYF. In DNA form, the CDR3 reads TGTGCCAGCAGCTTGGGAGCGGGGACAGCAGATACGCAGTATTTT.

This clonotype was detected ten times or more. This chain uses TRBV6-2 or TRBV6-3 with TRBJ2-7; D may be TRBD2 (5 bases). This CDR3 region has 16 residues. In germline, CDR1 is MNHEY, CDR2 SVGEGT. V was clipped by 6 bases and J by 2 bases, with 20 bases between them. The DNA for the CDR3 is TGTGCCAGCAGACGTAGCGAGGGATATTCTACCTACGAGCAGTACTTC. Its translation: CASRRSEGYSTYEQYF.

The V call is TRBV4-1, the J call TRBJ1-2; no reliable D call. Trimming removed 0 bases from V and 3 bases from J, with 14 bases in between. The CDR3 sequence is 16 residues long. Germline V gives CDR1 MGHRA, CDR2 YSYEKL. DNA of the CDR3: TGCGCCAGCAGCCAAGATCAACCTTTCGTTGACTATGGCTACACCTTC. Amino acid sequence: CASSQDQPFVDYGYTF.

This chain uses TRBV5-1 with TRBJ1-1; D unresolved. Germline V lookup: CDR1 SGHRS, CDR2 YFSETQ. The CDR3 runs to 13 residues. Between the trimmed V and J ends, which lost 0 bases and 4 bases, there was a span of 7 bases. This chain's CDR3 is CASSLGRRTEAFF. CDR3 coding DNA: TGCGCCAGCAGCTTGGGCAGGCGCACTGAAGCTTTCTTT.

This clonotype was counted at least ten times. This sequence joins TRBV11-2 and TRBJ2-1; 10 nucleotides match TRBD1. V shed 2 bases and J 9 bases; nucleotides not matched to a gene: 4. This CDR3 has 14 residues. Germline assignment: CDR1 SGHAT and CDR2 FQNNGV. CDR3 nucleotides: TGTGCCAGCAGCTTAAGACAGGGGGCCAGTGAGCAGTTCTTC. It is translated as CASSLRQGASEQFF.

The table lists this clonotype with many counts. The CDR3 here is CASRERQDYNSPLHF. In DNA form, the CDR3 reads TGTGCCAGCAGGGAGAGACAGGACTATAATTCACCCCTCCACTTT. The chain combines TRBV6-1 with TRBJ1-6; D is perhaps TRBD1 (6 bases). The CDR3 has 15 residues. From germline, CDR1 is MNHNS and CDR2 SASEGT. Deletions cut 6 bases from V and 3 bases from J, with 12 bases between.

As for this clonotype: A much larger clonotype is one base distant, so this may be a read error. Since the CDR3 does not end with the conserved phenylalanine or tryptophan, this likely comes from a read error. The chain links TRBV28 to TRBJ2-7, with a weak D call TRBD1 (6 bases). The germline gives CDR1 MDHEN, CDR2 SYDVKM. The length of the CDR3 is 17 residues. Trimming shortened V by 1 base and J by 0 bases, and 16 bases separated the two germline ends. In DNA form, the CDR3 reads TGTGCCAGCAGTTTATCCCGCCAGGGGATACCCTCCTACGAGCAGTACCTC. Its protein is CASSLSRQGIPSYEQYL.

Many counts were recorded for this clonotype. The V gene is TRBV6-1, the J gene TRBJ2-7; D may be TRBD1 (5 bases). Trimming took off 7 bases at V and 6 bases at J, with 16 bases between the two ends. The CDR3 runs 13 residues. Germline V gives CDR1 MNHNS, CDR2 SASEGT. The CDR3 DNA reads TGTGCCAGCACCCGCCCCCCAGGGCCCGAGCAGTACTTC. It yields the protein CASTRPPGPEQYF.

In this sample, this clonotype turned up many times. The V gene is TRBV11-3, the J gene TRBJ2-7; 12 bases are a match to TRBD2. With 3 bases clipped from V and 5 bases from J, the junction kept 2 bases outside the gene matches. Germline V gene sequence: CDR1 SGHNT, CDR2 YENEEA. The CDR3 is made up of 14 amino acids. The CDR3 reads CASSFTSGRNEQYF. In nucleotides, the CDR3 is TGTGCCAGCAGCTTTACTAGCGGGAGGAACGAGCAGTACTTC.

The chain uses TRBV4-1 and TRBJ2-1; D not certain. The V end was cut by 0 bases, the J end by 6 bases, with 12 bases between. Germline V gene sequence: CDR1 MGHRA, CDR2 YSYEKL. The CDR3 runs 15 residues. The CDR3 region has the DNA TGCGCCAGCAGCCAAGATCAGGCCTTTGGCAATGAGCAGTTCTTC. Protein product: CASSQDQAFGNEQFF.

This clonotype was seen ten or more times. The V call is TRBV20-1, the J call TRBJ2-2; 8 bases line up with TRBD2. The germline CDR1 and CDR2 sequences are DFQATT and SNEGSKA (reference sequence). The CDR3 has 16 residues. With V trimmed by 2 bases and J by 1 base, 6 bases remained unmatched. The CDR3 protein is CSARSPGLGNTGELFF. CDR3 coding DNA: TGCAGTGCTAGATCTCCGGGACTAGGGAACACCGGGGAGCTGTTTTTT.

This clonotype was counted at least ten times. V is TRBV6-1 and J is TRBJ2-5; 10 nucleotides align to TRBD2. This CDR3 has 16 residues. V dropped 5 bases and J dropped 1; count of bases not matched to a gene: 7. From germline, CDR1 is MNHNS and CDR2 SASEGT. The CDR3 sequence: CASSFLAGGLQETQYF. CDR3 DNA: TGTGCCAGCAGTTTTTTAGCGGGGGGCCTCCAAGAGACCCAGTACTTC.

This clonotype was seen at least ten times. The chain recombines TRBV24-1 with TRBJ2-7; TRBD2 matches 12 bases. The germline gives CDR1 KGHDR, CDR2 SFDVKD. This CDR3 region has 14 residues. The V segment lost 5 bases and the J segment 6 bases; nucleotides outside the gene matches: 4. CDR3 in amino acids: CATSGTSGMGEQYF. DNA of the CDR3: TGTGCCACCAGTGGGACTAGCGGGATGGGCGAGCAGTACTTC.

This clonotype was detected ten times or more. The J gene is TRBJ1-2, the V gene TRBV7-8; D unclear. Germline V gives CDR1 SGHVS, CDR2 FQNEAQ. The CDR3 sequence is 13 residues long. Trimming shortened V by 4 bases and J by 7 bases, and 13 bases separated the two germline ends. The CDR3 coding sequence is TGTGCCAGCAGCTCCCGAGTCCCCACTGGCTACACCTTC. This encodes CASSSRVPTGYTF.